This TCR beta chain was identified in a study of blood T cell repertoires in COVID-19. Study at large: In each case, the material was cDNA or gDNA derived from T cells, B-cell-depleted T cells, or PBMCs.

The ends were cut back, 2 bases at V and 0 bases at J, with 6 bases in the middle. Per germline, CDR1 SGHNT and CDR2 YENEEA. CDR3 size: 14 residues. The authors' processing: Amplified reference gene primers provided the basis for estimating nucleated cell counts. This table comes from immunoSEQ multiplex PCR, and its TCRdb copy is limited to in-frame clones, with some not included. V, J and clone size are those of that table, while D and trimming were read from the DNA. The profile shows hundreds of thousands of clones, around 89% of them singletons. Donors were grouped by their self-reported clinical history.

The chain recombines TRBV11-3 with TRBJ2-3; D gene uncertain. Sequenced: PBMCs or T cells enriched from blood (not recorded which). The TCR sequence derives from a man aged 35 to 55 who had recovered from COVID-19. The CDR3 protein is CASSLFRSTDTQYF. The CDR3 DNA reads TGTGCCAGCAGCTTATTCAGAAGCACAGATACGCAGTATTTT.